This record covers a single T cell receptor (beta chain). CDR1 and CDR2 (germline): MNHEY, SVGAGI. The CDR3 extends over 15 amino acids. V was shortened by 5 bases and J by 0 bases, with 13 bases between the two germline ends. These data belong to a study of OX40 agonist ivuxolimab in advanced cancers. Looking at the study overall: Those treated in dose escalation had hepatocellular carcinoma, melanoma, renal cell cancer or head and neck cancer.

Assay used: immunoSEQ multiplex PCR; TCRdb lists only in-frame clones, some missing. Of about 110,000 clones listed, around nine tenths were seen once; the top ten hold approximately 0.48%. The clonotype originates from an adult with an advanced solid tumor such as melanoma, head and neck, liver or kidney cancer. The specimen comprised CD4+ or CD8+ T cells sorted from blood, sampled in a trial of the OX40 agonist ivuxolimab. V is TRBV6-5 and J is TRBJ1-1, with D possibly being TRBD1 (6 bases). The CDR3 coding sequence is TGTGCCAGCAGTCGAGAGGACAGTCTGAACACTGAAGCTTTCTTT. This translates into CASSREDSLNTEAFF.